The clone carrying this TCR delta chain has ten or more counts. The antigen is undetermined. Flow sorting of PBMC yielded separate Vgamma9/Vdelta2+ and Vdelta2-negative gammadelta T cell populations for bulk repertoire analysis. Both TRG and TRD chains were sequenced from each sorted sample. TCRdb repeated clone calling on the multiplex PCR reads with CATT. Of 45,000 to 60,000 delta-chain clones detected, approximately 2% appear once; the ten largest clones hold 20% to 25%. Germline V gene lookup returns CDR1 NSMFDY and CDR2 ISSIKDK. The V gene end was trimmed by 1 base and the J gene end by 2 bases; junction bases not matched to a gene: 9. This CDR3 has 16 residues. This entry comes from a study of γδ T cells in repeated Plasmodium falciparum infection. Overall study: Samples were taken at baseline, before some infections, and 21 days after each. The study's findings and limits: Vgamma9/Vdelta2+ T cells showed a stable polyclonal repertoire with shared TCRgamma sequences. Vdelta2-negative gammadelta repertoires, largely Vdelta1+, seemingly showed infection-driven waves of new clonal selection.

Material for sequencing was gamma-delta T cells from blood. The rearrangement uses TRAV29/DV5 and TRDJ1; 9 bases agree with TRDD3. TCRdb does not report a J gene; here it was assigned by matching the DNA to germline references. This sequence was found in a pool of human donors (malaria-infected and uninfected, not separated). In nucleotides, the CDR3 is TGTGCAGCAAGCACGAACTGGGGGACTGATACCGATAAACTCATCTTT. Amino acid sequence: CAASTNWGTDTDKLIF.